The T cell receptor beta chain under discussion was sequenced for a study of T cells in Graves' hyperthyroidism and ophthalmopathy. Participants, patients aged 18 to 65, had newly diagnosed hyperthyroidism with a duration under 2 months. From RNA transcripts, TCR beta CDR3 regions were amplified. With the HTBI primer set, the TCR CDR3 went through a first round of RT-PCR. TCRdb re-called the multiplex PCR reads through MiXCR, storing one row per CDR3 protein. The repertoire holds around 450,000 distinct CDR3 sequences, with roughly 13% as singletons. Only a few counts were recorded for this clonotype. Its antigen is still unknown. Overall study findings and caveats: Blood also contained most expanded thyroid clonotypes above 0.001.

The TCR comes from a woman aged 18-29 years with Graves' hyperthyroidism. Sequenced: blood.

DNA of the CDR3: TGTGCCAGCAGTGGGGGGGGACCGGGGGTTTCACCCCTCCACTTT. This encodes CASSGGGPGVSPLHF. The rearrangement links TRBV12-3 or TRBV12-4 to TRBJ1-6; a weak D match, TRBD1 (5 bases). V was trimmed by 5 bases and J by 9 bases, leaving 17 bases between them. The CDR3 has 15 amino acids.